Sequencing of this T cell receptor (beta chain) was carried out in a study of vaccination and CD4 T cells after COVID-19 (dated by TCRdb to between 2021 and 2023). Concerning the study at large: The convalescent cohort included six males and four females, with two Hispanic individuals, seven Caucasians, two Asians and one multiracial person. Participants received two doses of either the Pfizer-BioNTech BNT162b2 vaccine (n=8) or the Moderna mRNA-1273 vaccine (n=2). Post-COVID blood samples from convalescent patients were collected a median of about 100 days after diagnosis, with a range of roughly 35 to 180 days. Post-vaccine blood samples were obtained a median of approximately 74 days after the second vaccine dose, with a range of roughly 13 to 250 days. Overlapping spike peptide pools from SARS-CoV-2 and from the common cold coronaviruses HCoV-NL63, HCoV-OC43 and HCoV-229E were used as culture stimuli. In control cultures, a CEFX viral epitope pool was used as positive control, an HIV-1 Nef peptide pool was used as negative control, or no peptide was added. In 10 COVID-19 convalescent patients and a few infection-naive healthy vaccine recipients, the spike-specific CD4+ TCR repertoire before mRNA vaccination was compared with the repertoire after mRNA vaccination. An earlier paper using these donors assessed, at the TCR clonotype level, memory CD4+ T cell crossreactivity between SARS-CoV-2 and common cold coronavirus spike proteins.

Receptor libraries were prepared by PCR. TCR sequencing of DNA from cultured CD4+ T cells used the Oncomine TCR Beta short-read assay at the Johns Hopkins FTIC core. The QIAamp micro DNA kit was used to extract genomic DNA from the cultured CD4+ T cells. Oncomine TCR Beta libraries made from cultured CD4+ T cells were pooled using unique dual indexes and sequenced on an Illumina iSeq 100. In the authors' own workflow: Non-productive sequences were filtered out, and CDR3s that did not start with C, did not end with F or W, or were shorter than 7 amino acids were discarded. The MANAFEST web application identified antigen-specific clonotypes by comparing peptide-stimulated wells against reference wells and other culture wells. Positive clones required FDR below 0.05, an odds ratio above 5, and productive frequency above 0.1% in at least two of three replicate wells. Clonotypes that were significantly expanded in both SARS-CoV-2 spike wells and at least one common cold coronavirus spike condition were defined as cross-reactive. Levenshtein distances (stringdist) and unrooted phylogenetic trees (ape) in R version 3.6.1 were used to assess CDR3 homology. TCRdb's own reprocessing of the public reads used fastp at Q25 and MiXCR and kept productive beta chains. Rows matching on CDR3 protein sequence are summarized as one entry with the most common DNA and genes. TCRdb's processing, not the authors' own work, is the source of the V and J calls. The sample contains around 9,000 distinct CDR3 sequences, 30% to 40% of them found a single time. The ten largest account for about 32% of the sample.

V and J are truncated by 7 bases and 1 base respectively, leaving an intervening sequence of 11 bases. The CDR3 goes from the cysteine to the phenylalanine over 13 residues. Only the CDR3 DNA is retained, 39 bases long and in frame from the first base. Per the germline V gene, MNHNS is the CDR1 and SASEGT is the CDR2. Broad study findings and their caveats: In convalescent patients, nearly all vaccine-specific clones (304 of 307) were found to be mono-reactive for SARS-CoV-2 spike rather than cross-reactive with common cold coronaviruses. The number of convalescent patients in the study was relatively small, and the study did not examine early timepoints following natural infection. The median number of SARS-CoV-2-reactive clonotypes rose from around 22 after infection to roughly 40 after vaccination, but the change was not significant. In convalescent patients, a median around 83% of post-vaccine SARS-CoV-2-reactive clones were detected only after vaccination, and vaccine-specific priming was suggested by this finding.

Sample treatment or condition, as interpreted from the label and publication: roughly ten-day PBMC culture with coronavirus spike peptide pools or control peptides (ViraFEST assay). CD4+ T cells from unexposed donors were collected before the COVID-19 pandemic (2011-2018). The ViraFEST assay, used in the study, expanded antigen-specific T cells with peptide pools and then identified the expanded clonotypes through TCR sequencing. Each well held approximately 2 million PBMCs cultured in IMDM containing around 5% human AB serum and approximately 9.1 IU/ml IL-2, with about 9.4 ug/ml peptide pools added. On days 3 and 7, half of the culture medium was replaced with fresh IL-2-containing medium. After approximately eleven days of culture, CD4+ T cells were isolated by negative selection using the EasySep CD4+ T cell isolation kit. As cell number allowed, CD4+ T cells from unexposed donors were tested for reactivity to SARS-CoV-2 S and N and to four common cold coronavirus spike pools. Ficoll-Paque Plus gradient centrifugation was used to isolate PBMCs from whole blood, and the isolated PBMCs were then either used fresh or cryopreserved at -140C. In general, triplicate wells were set up for every culture condition. The leukapheresis product for the unexposed donors was obtained through commercial purchase.

This clonotype showed up just a few times. Its specific antigen is unknown. Base qualities are missing; no much larger clone stands one base away. The material sequenced was CD4+ T cells from blood, cultured in vitro. The rearranged segments are TRBV6-1 and TRBJ2-7; the best D guess is TRBD1, with 5 bases matching. This sequence was found in a human donor in good health. The nucleotide sequence reads TGTGCCAGCATGAGACAGCAATCCTACGAGCAGTACTTC. Translated, this is CASMRQQSYEQYF.